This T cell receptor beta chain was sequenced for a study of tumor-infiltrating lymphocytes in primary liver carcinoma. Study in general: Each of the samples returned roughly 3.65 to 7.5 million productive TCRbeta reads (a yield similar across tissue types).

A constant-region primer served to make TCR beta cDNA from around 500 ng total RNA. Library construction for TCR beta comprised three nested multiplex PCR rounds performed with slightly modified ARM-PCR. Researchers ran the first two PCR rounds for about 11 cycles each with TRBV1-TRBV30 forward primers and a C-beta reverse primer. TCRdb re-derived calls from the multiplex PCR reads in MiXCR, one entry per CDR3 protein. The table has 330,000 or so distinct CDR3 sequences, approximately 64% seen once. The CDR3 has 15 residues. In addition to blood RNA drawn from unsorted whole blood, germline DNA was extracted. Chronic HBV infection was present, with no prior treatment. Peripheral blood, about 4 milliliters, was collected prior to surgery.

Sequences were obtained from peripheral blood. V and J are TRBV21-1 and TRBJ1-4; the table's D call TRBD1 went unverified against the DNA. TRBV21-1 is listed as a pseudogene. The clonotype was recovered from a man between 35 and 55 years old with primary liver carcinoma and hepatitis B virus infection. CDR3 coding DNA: TGTGCCAGCAGCAACTGGGACGGGGGGAATTGGAAACTGTTTTTT. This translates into CASSNWDGGNWKLFF.